This TCR beta chain was found in a study of blood T cells in healthy people across ages. Background on the study: Template switching caught about one barcoded beta molecule for each two T cells.

Through a sample-barcoded 5' primer and a J-beta primer mix, a second PCR was run for roughly 6 to 12 cycles. Every sample gave at least 2.5 million paired-end reads containing CDR3. In TCRdb, the 5' RACE reads were re-called with MiXCR into one record per CDR3 protein. The sample records roughly 900,000 distinct CDR3 sequences, 29% being singletons. The CDR3 runs 17 residues. The V gene's germline CDR1 is LGHNA and CDR2 YSLEER. V shed 2 bases and J 1 base; nucleotides not matched to a gene: 4. Isolated per sample were at least 7 million PBMCs. This clonotype showed up many times. This clonotype was sampled from a woman older than 75 in good health. The sequenced material came from blood. This chain connects TRBV4-3 to TRBJ2-3; 12 bases map to TRBD2. As DNA, the CDR3 is TGCGCCAGCAGCCAATTCCGACTAGCGGGGGGCACAGATACGCAGTATTTT. Translated: CASSQFRLAGGTDTQYF.